A selection of T cell receptor beta chains follows, all from one sample in a study of cytomegalovirus exposure and HLA in healthy donors. The assay was immunoSEQ multiplex PCR, and TCRdb's table has in-frame clones only and misses some. The repertoire holds 90,000 or so clones, about 85% seen once, with 20% to 25% in the top ten. The sequenced sample was PBMCs. These receptors all stem from a man in his late teens or twenties in good health and CMV-seropositive. Each CDR3 is given with its conserved first and last residue. D genes are given only for firm matches. Size is omitted from some rows. Given values are once, few, many or a class for expanded clones.

d_gene | j_gene | abundance | len | v_gene | CDR3aa | CDR3nt
TRBD2 | TRBJ2-5 | NA | 16 | TRBV4-1 | CASSQDVLAAQETQYF | TGCGCCAGCAGCCAAGATGTCCTAGCGGCTCAAGAGACCCAGTACTTC
TRBD1 | TRBJ2-7 | once | 14 | TRBV6-1 | CASRPTGALYEQYF | TGTGCCAGCAGGCCGACAGGGGCACTCTACGAGCAGTACTTC
TRBD1 | TRBJ2-2 | NA | 14 | TRBV25-1 | CASQGQDNTGELFF | TGTGCCAGCCAAGGACAGGACAACACCGGGGAGCTGTTTTTT
TRBD2 | TRBJ2-1 | NA | 14 | TRBV9 | CASRRLAGGSEQFF | TGTGCCAGCAGACGACTAGCGGGAGGGAGTGAGCAGTTCTTC
NA | TRBJ2-1 | few | 11 | TRBV20-1 | CSAEGSNEQFF | TGCAGTGCTGAGGGCTCCAATGAGCAGTTCTTC
TRBD1 | TRBJ1-2 | NA | 16 | TRBV6-5 | CASSYNSGGASYGYTF | TGTGCCAGCAGTTACAATTCAGGGGGCGCGAGCTATGGCTACACCTTC
TRBD1 | TRBJ2-1 | NA | 14 | TRBV7-3 | CASSLVTGGNEQFF | TGTGCCAGCAGCTTAGTAACAGGGGGCAATGAGCAGTTCTTC
NA | TRBJ2-7 | few | 11 | TRBV5-1 | CASSNSYEQYF | TGCGCCAGCAGTAACTCCTACGAGCAGTACTTC
NA | TRBJ2-5 | NA | 19 | TRBV7-9 | CASSLGSFWRTPSGETQYF | TGTGCCAGCAGCTTAGGGTCCTTCTGGAGGACTCCCTCGGGGGAGACCCAGTACTTC
TRBD2 | TRBJ2-3 | NA | 15 | TRBV5-1 | CASSLTSGPTDTQYF | TGCGCCAGCAGCTTGACTAGCGGTCCCACAGATACGCAGTATTTT
TRBD2 | TRBJ2-1 | NA | 16 | TRBV9 | CASSVGTSGRGNEQFF | TGTGCCAGCAGCGTAGGGACTAGCGGGAGGGGGAATGAGCAGTTCTTC
TRBD1 | TRBJ1-3 | NA | 13 | TRBV30 | CAWRTGVGNTIYF | TGTGCCTGGAGGACAGGGGTTGGAAACACCATATATTTT
TRBD2 | TRBJ2-3 | NA | 16 | TRBV9 | CASSARDYPSTDTQYF | TGTGCCAGCAGCGCCCGGGACTACCCATCCACAGATACGCAGTATTTT
NA | TRBJ2-7 | NA | 14 | TRBV5-1 | CASSLDRSHYEQYF | TGCGCCAGCAGCTTGGACAGGAGCCACTACGAGCAGTACTTC
TRBD1 | TRBJ1-1 | NA | 15 | TRBV9 | CASSPRTGPNTEAFF | TGTGCCAGCAGCCCTCGGACAGGGCCTAACACTGAAGCTTTCTTT
NA | TRBJ2-1 | once | 15 | TRBV30 | CAWSRGSSISGEQFF | TGTGCCTGGAGTCGTGGTAGCAGCATTAGTGGTGAGCAGTTCTTC
TRBD1 | TRBJ1-1 | NA | 14 | TRBV11-2 | CASSLGTGGYKAFF | TGTGCCAGCAGCTTAGGGACAGGGGGATATAAAGCTTTCTTT
TRBD1 | TRBJ2-1 | NA | 18 | TRBV6-4 | CASSDSFPPGQGYNEQFF | TGTGCCAGCAGTGACTCATTCCCACCGGGACAGGGCTACAATGAGCAGTTCTTC
TRBD2 | TRBJ2-7 | NA | 16 | TRBV6-1 | CASSEGWTSGRYEQYF | TGTGCCAGCAGTGAGGGTTGGACTAGCGGGAGGTACGAGCAGTACTTC
NA | TRBJ2-1 | NA | 12 | TRBV30 | CAWSVASNEQFF | TGTGCCTGGAGTGTAGCGAGCAATGAGCAGTTCTTC
NA | TRBJ2-3 | NA | 13 | TRBV13 | CASSLAGTDTQYF | TGTGCCAGCAGCTTAGCCGGTACAGATACGCAGTATTTT
TRBD2 | TRBJ2-2 | NA | 16 | TRBV28 | CASSLLAGGPTGELFF | TGTGCCAGCAGTTTACTAGCGGGAGGGCCAACCGGGGAGCTGTTTTTT
NA | TRBJ2-7 | NA | 16 | TRBV4-2 | CASSQVVDSRTYEQYF | TGTGCCAGCAGCCAAGTGGTGGACAGTCGAACCTACGAGCAGTACTTC
NA | TRBJ2-7 | NA | 13 | TRBV7-9 | CASSLGTIYEQYF | TGTGCCAGCAGCTTAGGGACAATATACGAGCAGTACTTC
TRBD2 | TRBJ2-4 | NA | 16 | TRBV4-1 | CASSLGLARGGNIQYF | TGCGCCAGCAGCCTAGGACTAGCGCGGGGCGGAAACATTCAGTACTTC